This TCR beta chain was observed in a study of blood T cell repertoires in COVID-19. V shed 5 bases and J shed 8 bases, with 13 bases lying between them. This CDR3 spans 13 amino acids. The germline gives CDR1 SNHLY, CDR2 FYNNEI. Sequenced by immunoSEQ multiplex PCR; TCRdb stores in-frame clones only, minus some. This table has 400,000 to 450,000 clones, approximately 90% appearing once. The TCR comes from a woman in her 40s with COVID-19, enrolled during active disease. The material sequenced was peripheral blood. The V gene is TRBV2, the J gene TRBJ2-1; possible D gene TRBD1, 5 bases. The CDR3, as DNA: TGTGCCAGCAGTACCCAGGGAAAAGATGAGCAGTTCTTC. Encoded protein: CASSTQGKDEQFF.